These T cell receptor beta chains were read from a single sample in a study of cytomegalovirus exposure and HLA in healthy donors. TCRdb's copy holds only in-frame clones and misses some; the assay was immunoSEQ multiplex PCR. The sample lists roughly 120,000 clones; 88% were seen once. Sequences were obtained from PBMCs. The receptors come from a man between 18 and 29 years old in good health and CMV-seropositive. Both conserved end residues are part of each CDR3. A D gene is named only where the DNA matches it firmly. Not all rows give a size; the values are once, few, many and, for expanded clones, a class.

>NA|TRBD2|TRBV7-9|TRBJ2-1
CASSSTSGLIGEQFF
TGTGCCAGCAGTTCCACTAGCGGCTTAATTGGGGAGCAGTTCTTC
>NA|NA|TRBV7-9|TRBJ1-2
CASSQGWGDYGYTF
TGTGCCAGCAGCCAAGGGTGGGGGGACTATGGCTACACCTTC
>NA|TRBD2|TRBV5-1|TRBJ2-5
CASSLSGGDGETQYF
TGCGCCAGCAGCCTTAGCGGGGGGGATGGAGAGACCCAGTACTTC
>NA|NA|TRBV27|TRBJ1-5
CASSPYNQPQHF
TGTGCCAGCAGCCCCTATAATCAGCCCCAGCATTTT
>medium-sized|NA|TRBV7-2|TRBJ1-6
CASSLQVNSPLHF
TGTGCCAGCAGCTTACAGGTTAATTCACCCCTCCACTTT
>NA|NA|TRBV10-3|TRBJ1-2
CAISDPSIEVGYTF
TGTGCCATCAGTGACCCCTCGATTGAGGTTGGCTACACCTTC
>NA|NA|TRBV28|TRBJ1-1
CASSRPRVTEAFF
TGTGCCAGCAGCCGCCCGAGGGTGACTGAAGCTTTCTTT
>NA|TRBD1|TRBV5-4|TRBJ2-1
CASSSGQGTYNEQFF
TGTGCCAGCAGCTCGGGACAGGGGACCTACAATGAGCAGTTCTTC
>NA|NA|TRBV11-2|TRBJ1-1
CASSFLKYPEENTEAFF
TGTGCCAGCAGCTTTTTAAAGTATCCGGAGGAGAACACTGAAGCTTTCTTT
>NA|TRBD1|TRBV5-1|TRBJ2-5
CASSLAETGAETQYF
TGCGCCAGCAGCTTGGCGGAAACAGGGGCAGAGACCCAGTACTTC
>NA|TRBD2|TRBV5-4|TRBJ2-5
CASSLGASGIQETQYF
TGTGCCAGCAGCTTGGGGGCTAGCGGTATCCAAGAGACCCAGTACTTC
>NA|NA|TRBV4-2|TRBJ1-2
CASSQDSQGYYGYTF
TGTGCCAGCAGCCAAGACAGCCAGGGGTACTATGGCTACACCTTC
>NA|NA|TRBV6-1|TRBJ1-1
CASRVQGITEAFF
TGTGCCAGCAGGGTCCAGGGTATCACTGAAGCTTTCTTT
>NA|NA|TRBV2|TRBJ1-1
CASPSTPNTEAFF
TGTGCCAGCCCCTCTACTCCGAACACTGAAGCTTTCTTT
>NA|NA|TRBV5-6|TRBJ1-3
CASSTSGGAGNTIYF
TGTGCCAGCAGCACCTCAGGAGGGGCGGGAAACACCATATATTTT
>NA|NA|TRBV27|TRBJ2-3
CASSTPGAEGATDTQYF
TGTGCCAGCTCGACCCCAGGGGCGGAGGGGGCGACAGATACGCAGTATTTT
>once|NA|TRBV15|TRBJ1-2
CATSRDGYGGYTF
TGTGCCACCAGCAGAGATGGTTATGGCGGCTACACCTTC
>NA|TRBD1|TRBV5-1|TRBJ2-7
CASSLDRAEREQYF
TGCGCCAGCAGCCTAGACAGGGCGGAGCGCGAGCAGTACTTC
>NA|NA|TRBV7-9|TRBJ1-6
CASSLDKTPPLHF
TGTGCCAGCAGCTTAGATAAGACTCCACCCCTCCACTTT
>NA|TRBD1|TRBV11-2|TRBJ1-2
CASSSGDRFSNYYGYTF
TGTGCCAGCAGCTCGGGGGACAGATTCTCCAATTACTATGGCTACACCTTC
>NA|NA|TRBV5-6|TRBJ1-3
CASSPTPHSGNTIYF
TGTGCCAGCAGCCCGACACCCCACTCTGGAAACACCATATATTTT
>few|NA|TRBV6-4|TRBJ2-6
CASSDSGGSGANVLTF
TGTGCCAGCAGTGACTCGGGGGGTTCCGGGGCCAACGTCCTGACTTTC
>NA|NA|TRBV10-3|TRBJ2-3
CAISPSGAGTQYF
TGTGCCATCAGTCCCTCTGGGGCAGGTACGCAGTATTTT
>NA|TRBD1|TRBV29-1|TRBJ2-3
CSVDGAGRGKDTQYF
TGCAGCGTTGATGGTGCCGGCAGGGGGAAGGATACGCAGTATTTT
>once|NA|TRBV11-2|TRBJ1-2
CASSLAGVGYGYTF
TGTGCCAGCAGCTTAGCAGGGGTAGGCTATGGCTACACCTTC
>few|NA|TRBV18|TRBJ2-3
CASSPDRTSTDTQYF
TGTGCCAGCTCACCAGACAGAACTAGCACAGATACGCAGTATTTT
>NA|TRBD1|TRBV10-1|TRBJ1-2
CASSPDREYGYTF
TGCGCCAGCAGCCCCGACAGGGAATATGGCTACACCTTC